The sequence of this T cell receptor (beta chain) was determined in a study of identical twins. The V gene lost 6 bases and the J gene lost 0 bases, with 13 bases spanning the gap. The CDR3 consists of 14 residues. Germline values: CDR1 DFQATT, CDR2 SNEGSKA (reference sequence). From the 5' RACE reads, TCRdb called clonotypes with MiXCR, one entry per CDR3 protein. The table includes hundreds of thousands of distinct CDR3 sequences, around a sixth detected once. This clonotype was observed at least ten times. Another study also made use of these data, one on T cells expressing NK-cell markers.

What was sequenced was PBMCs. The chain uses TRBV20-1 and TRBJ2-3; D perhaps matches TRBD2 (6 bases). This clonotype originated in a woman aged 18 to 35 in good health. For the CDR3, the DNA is TGCAGTGCGCCGGGACTTTCTAGCACAGATACGCAGTATTTT. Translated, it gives CSAPGLSSTDTQYF.